The 8 T cell receptor beta chains below were found in one sample sequenced in a study of blood T cells in healthy people across ages. Then a second PCR, running roughly 7 to 11 cycles, was carried out with a sample-barcoded 5' primer and a J-beta primer mix. MiXCR, applied by TCRdb to the 5' RACE reads, yields one record per CDR3 protein. Of 1.5 million to 2 million distinct CDR3 sequences listed, about 35% are singletons. The sample consisted of blood. These receptors originate from a woman in her twenties or thirties in good health.

The chain combines TRBV7-9 with TRBJ2-2; 10 nucleotides agree with TRBD1. The germline V gene encodes CDR1 SEHNR and CDR2 FQNEAQ (reference sequence). CDR3 length equals 16 residues. The junction had 2 bases not matched to a gene; V was cut back by 4 bases and J by 0 bases. CDR3 in amino acids: CASSSGQGTNTGELFF. The CDR3 coding sequence is TGTGCCAGCAGCTCGGGACAGGGGACGAACACCGGGGAGCTGTTTTTT.

V is TRBV20-1 and J is TRBJ2-4; D possibly uses TRBD1 or TRBD2 (6 bases each). Per germline, CDR1 DFQATT and CDR2 SNEGSKA (reference sequence). Trimming took 5 bases from V and 0 from J, leaving 17 bases between them. This CDR3 has 16 residues. CDR3 DNA: TGCAGTGCTGGGGGGTTCGGGACACTAGCCAAAAACATTCAGTACTTC. It yields the protein CSAGGFGTLAKNIQYF.

Only a few counts were recorded for this clonotype. The rearrangement uses TRBV6-2 or TRBV6-3 and TRBJ2-3; 12 bases align to TRBD1. Germline V lookup: CDR1 MNHEY, CDR2 SVGEGT. This CDR3 contains 17 residues. Trimming at V came to 2 bases and at J to 5 bases, leaving 8 bases not matched to a gene. For the CDR3, the DNA is TGTGCCAGCAGTTACGTTGGGACAGGGGGCATTGAAGATACGCAGTATTTT. Translating it yields CASSYVGTGGIEDTQYF.

The sample holds many counts of this clonotype. V gene TRBV29-1 combines with J gene TRBJ2-3; 7 bases are a match to TRBD1. Germline loops: CDR1 SQVTM, CDR2 ANQGSEA. The length of the CDR3 is 15 residues. The trim removed 7 bases at V and 6 bases at J, leaving 16 bases unmatched. The DNA of the CDR3 is TGCAGCGCTTGTGCAGGGGGTTTAAAGACGGATACGCAGTATTTT. It yields the protein CSACAGGLKTDTQYF.

There are a few counts of this clonotype. The V gene is TRBV20-1, the J gene TRBJ2-1; no clear D gene. V was pared by 4 bases and J by 5 bases, with 12 bases between. This CDR3 has 13 amino acids. From germline, CDR1 is DFQATT and CDR2 SNEGSKA (reference sequence). CDR3 residues: CSATYFGNNEQFF. CDR3 coding DNA: TGCAGTGCTACGTATTTTGGCAACAATGAGCAGTTCTTC.

This sequence joins TRBV7-2 and TRBJ2-1, with D possibly TRBD2 on 6 matching bases. Germline V gene data show CDR1 as SGHTA and CDR2 as FQGNSA. V shed 5 bases and J shed 3 bases, with 20 bases lying between them. The CDR3 length is 17 residues. The DNA of the CDR3 is TGTGCCAGCAGCCCCCGTAGGGACTTGAGAGACTACAATGAGCAGTTCTTC. Amino acids: CASSPRRDLRDYNEQFF. Looking up the rest from reference TRBV7-2 and TRBJ2-1 gives the full variable domain: GAGVSQSPSNKVTEKGKDVELRCDPISGHTALYWYRQSLGQGLEFLIYFQGNSAPDKSGLPSDRFSAERTGGSVSTLTIQRTQQEDSAVYLCASSPRRDLRDYNEQFFGPGTRLTVL.

V gene TRBV5-1 combines with J gene TRBJ2-6; D might be TRBD1 (6 bases). This CDR3 spans 18 amino acids. The V gene's germline CDR1 is SGHRS and CDR2 YFSETQ. Trimming shortened V by 1 base and J by 0 bases, and 14 bases separated the two germline ends. CDR3 nucleotide sequence: TGCGCCAGCAGCTTGTGGACAGAACCATACTCTGGGGCCAACGTCCTGACTTTC. This codes for CASSLWTEPYSGANVLTF.

This chain connects TRBV27 to TRBJ2-7, with D uncertain. Trimming shortened V by 3 bases and J by 6 bases, and 15 bases separated the two germline ends. Germline V gene lookup returns CDR1 MNHEY and CDR2 SMNVEV (reference sequence). The CDR3 loop spans 14 amino acids. The CDR3 coding sequence is TGTGCCAGCAGTTTTATTGGGCGGAACGGCGAGCAGTACTTC. Its translation is CASSFIGRNGEQYF.